A single sample gave rise to the 10 T cell receptor beta chains below, sequenced in a study of T cell repertoires in cytomegalovirus infection. Using its own MiXCR run on the reads, TCRdb lists one record per CDR3 protein. The table records 76,000 or so distinct CDR3 sequences, more than 3% of them present only once. Sequencing was carried out using PBMCs. These receptors were taken from a human donor in good health (CMV status not recorded). Some clones in this sample may be carry-over from other donors' samples.

This clonotype was counted at least ten times. This rearrangement joins TRBV7-2 to TRBJ1-2; D call uncertain. Trimming left V 2 bases short and J 8 bases short, with 9 bases between. The CDR3 is made up of 12 amino acids. The germline V gene has CDR1 SGHTA and CDR2 FQGNSA. The CDR3: CASSLHFSGYTF. The CDR3 bases are TGTGCCAGCAGCTTACACTTTTCGGGCTACACCTTC.

There are many counts of this clonotype. V usage is TRBV29-1 and J usage is TRBJ2-7, with 8 bases fitting TRBD1. This CDR3 is 14 amino acids long. Germline V gives CDR1 SQVTM, CDR2 ANQGSEA. J gave up 2 bases and V 6 bases, and 9 bases lay outside the gene matches. The CDR3: CSVTRQGRPYEQYF. The CDR3 nucleotides are TGCAGCGTCACAAGACAGGGGCGTCCCTACGAGCAGTACTTC.

This clonotype was counted ten times or more. The chain joins TRBV12-3 or TRBV12-4 to TRBJ2-4; 8 nucleotides align to TRBD2. The CDR3 consists of 14 residues. The junction had 7 bases not matched to a gene; V was cut back by 4 bases and J by 8 bases. CDR3 bases: TGTGCCAGCAGTTCTCCGACTAGCGCGGACATTCAGTACTTC. Translation: CASSSPTSADIQYF.

In its sample, this clonotype was seen many times. The chain links TRBV20-1 to TRBJ2-3, with D possibly matching TRBD1 (6 bases). In germline, CDR1 is DFQATT, CDR2 SNEGSKA (reference sequence). Deletions cut 2 bases from V and 0 bases from J, with 15 bases between. This CDR3 has 16 residues. The CDR3 nucleotides read TGCAGTGCTAGACCTCTTAACAGGGCTAGCACAGATACGCAGTATTTT. Its protein is CSARPLNRASTDTQYF.

Many counts were recorded for this clonotype. V usage is TRBV20-1 and J usage is TRBJ2-7; a possible D gene is TRBD2 (6 bases). With 1 base removed from V and 0 bases from J, the gap between germline ends came to 13 bases. The CDR3 covers 15 residues. Germline CDR1 and CDR2: DFQATT and SNEGSKA (reference sequence). The CDR3 here is CSARVDGLTSYEQYF. The CDR3 nucleotides read TGCAGTGCTAGAGTGGACGGACTAACCTCCTACGAGCAGTACTTC.

This clonotype was seen at least ten times. The V call is TRBV7-9, the J call TRBJ1-1; TRBD1 is a possible D gene (5 bases). Trimming left V 5 bases short and J 4 bases short, with 11 bases between. The CDR3 runs 13 residues. Germline V gene data show CDR1 as SEHNR and CDR2 as FQNEAQ (reference sequence). The CDR3 coding sequence is TGTGCCAGCAGCCAAGCGGGGGGCACTGAAGCTTTCTTT. It specifies CASSQAGGTEAFF.

This clonotype was counted at least ten times. The chain joins TRBV7-2 to TRBJ1-2; D is unclear. Trimming removed 2 bases from V and 6 bases from J, with 4 bases in between. Germline CDR1 reads SGHTA; CDR2 reads FQGNSA. The CDR3 length is 11 residues. CDR3 protein: CASSLYDGYTF. The CDR3 bases are TGTGCCAGCAGCTTATATGATGGCTACACCTTC.

This clonotype occurred many times. The chain uses TRBV7-6 and TRBJ1-4; D gene uncertain. The CDR3 is 11 amino acids. Trimming removed 3 bases at V and 6 bases at J, with 2 bases between. Germline CDR1 SGHVS, CDR2 FNYEAQ. The CDR3 sequence: CASSLDEKLFF. Written as DNA, the CDR3 is TGTGCCAGCAGCTTGGATGAAAAACTGTTTTTT.

This clonotype came up once. Possible read error: a much larger clone is one base away. The rearrangement joins TRBV10-3 to TRBJ2-7, with unresolved D. Between the trimmed V and J ends, which lost 5 bases and 4 bases, there was a span of 6 bases. CDR1 is ENHRY, CDR2 SYGVKD, per germline. CDR3 size: 11 residues. Here the CDR3 reads CAISTGYEQYF. CDR3 nucleotide sequence: TGTGCCATCAGTACCGGTTACGAGCAGTACTTC.

This clonotype has at least ten counts. J is TRBJ1-4 and V is TRBV11-2, with D possibly being TRBD1 (6 bases). V was trimmed by 4 bases and J by 1 base, leaving 25 bases between them. Germline CDR1 is SGHAT and CDR2 is FQNNGV. The CDR3 consists of 20 residues. CDR3 region: CASSSRNLRDMDRTNEKLFF. The CDR3 nucleotides are TGTGCCAGCAGCTCCCGGAACCTTCGGGACATGGACCGAACTAATGAAAAACTGTTTTTT.